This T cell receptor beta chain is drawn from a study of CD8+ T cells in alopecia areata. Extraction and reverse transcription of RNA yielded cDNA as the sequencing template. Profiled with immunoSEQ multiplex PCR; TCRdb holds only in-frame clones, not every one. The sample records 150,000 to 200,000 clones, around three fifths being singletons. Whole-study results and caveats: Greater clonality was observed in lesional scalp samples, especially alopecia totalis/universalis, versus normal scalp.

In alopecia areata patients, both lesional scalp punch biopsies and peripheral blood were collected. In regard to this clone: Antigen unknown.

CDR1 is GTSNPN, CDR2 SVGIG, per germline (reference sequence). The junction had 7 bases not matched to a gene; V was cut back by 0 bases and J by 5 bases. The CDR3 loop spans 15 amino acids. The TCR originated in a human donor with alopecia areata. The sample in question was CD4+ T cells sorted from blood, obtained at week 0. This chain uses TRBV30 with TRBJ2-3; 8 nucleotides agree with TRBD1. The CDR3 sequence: CAWSVLDRVGDTQYF. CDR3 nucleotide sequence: TGTGCCTGGAGTGTGTTGGACAGGGTGGGAGATACGCAGTATTTT.